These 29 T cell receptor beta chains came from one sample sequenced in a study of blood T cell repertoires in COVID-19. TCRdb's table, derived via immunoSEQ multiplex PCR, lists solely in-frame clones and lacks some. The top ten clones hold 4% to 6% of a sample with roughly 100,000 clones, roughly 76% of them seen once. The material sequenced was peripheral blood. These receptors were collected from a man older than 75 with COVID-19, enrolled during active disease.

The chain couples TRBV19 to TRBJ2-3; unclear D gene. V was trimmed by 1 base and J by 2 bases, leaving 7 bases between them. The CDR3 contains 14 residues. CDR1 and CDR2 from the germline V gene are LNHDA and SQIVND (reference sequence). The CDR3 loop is CASSIGPNTDTQYF. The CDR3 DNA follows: TGTGCCAGTAGTATAGGTCCCAACACAGATACGCAGTATTTT.

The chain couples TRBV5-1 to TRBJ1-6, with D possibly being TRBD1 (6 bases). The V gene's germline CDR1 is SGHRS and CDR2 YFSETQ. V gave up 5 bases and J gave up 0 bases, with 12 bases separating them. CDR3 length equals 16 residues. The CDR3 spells CASSNRAASYNSPLHF. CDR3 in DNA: TGCGCCAGCAGTAACAGGGCGGCCTCCTATAATTCACCCCTCCACTTT.

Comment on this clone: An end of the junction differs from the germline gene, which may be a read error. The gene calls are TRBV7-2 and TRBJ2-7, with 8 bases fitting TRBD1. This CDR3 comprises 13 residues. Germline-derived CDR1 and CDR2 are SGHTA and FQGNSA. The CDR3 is CASSLALGTGFVF. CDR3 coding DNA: TGTGCCAGCAGCTTAGCGCTCGGGACAGGTTTCGTCTTC.

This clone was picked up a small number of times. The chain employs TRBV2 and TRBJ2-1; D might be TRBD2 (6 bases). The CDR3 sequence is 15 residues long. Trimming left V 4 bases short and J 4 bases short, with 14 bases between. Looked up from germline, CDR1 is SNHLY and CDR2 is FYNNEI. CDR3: CASSVSGLLYNEQFF. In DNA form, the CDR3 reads TGTGCCAGCAGTGTTTCGGGACTCCTATACAATGAGCAGTTCTTC.

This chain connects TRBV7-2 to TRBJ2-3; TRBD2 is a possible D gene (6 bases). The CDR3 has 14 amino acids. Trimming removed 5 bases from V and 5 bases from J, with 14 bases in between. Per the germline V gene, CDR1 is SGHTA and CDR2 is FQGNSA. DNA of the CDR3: TGTGCCAGCAGCCGGGCCCCGGGGGAAGATACGCAGTATTTT. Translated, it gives CASSRAPGEDTQYF.

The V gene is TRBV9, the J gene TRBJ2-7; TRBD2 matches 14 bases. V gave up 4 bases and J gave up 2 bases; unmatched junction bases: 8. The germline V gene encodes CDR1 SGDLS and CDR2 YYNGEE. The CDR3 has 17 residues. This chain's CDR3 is CASSPRLAGGSAYEQYF. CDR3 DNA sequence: TGTGCCAGCAGCCCCCGACTAGCGGGAGGGTCGGCCTACGAGCAGTACTTC.

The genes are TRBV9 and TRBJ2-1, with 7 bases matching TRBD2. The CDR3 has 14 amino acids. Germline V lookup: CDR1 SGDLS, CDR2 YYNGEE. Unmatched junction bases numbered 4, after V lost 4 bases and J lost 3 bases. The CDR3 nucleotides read TGTGCCAGCAGCCCTAGCGGTGACTACAATGAGCAGTTCTTC. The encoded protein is CASSPSGDYNEQFF.

Here the CDR3 reads CASSYTRDQPQHF. For the CDR3, the DNA is TGTGCCAGCAGTTACACCAGGGATCAGCCCCAGCATTTT. The rearrangement uses TRBV6-6 and TRBJ1-5, with D possibly TRBD1 on 5 matching bases. CDR1 and CDR2 from the germline V gene are MNHNY and SVGAGI (reference sequence). V dropped 2 bases and J dropped 5 bases, with 7 bases sitting between them. CDR3 length equals 13 residues.

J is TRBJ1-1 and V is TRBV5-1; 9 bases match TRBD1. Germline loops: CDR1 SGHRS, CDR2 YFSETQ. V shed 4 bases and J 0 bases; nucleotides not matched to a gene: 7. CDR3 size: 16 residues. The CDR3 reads CASSRGQGLLNTEAFF. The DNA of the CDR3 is TGCGCCAGCAGCCGGGGACAGGGCTTACTGAACACTGAAGCTTTCTTT.

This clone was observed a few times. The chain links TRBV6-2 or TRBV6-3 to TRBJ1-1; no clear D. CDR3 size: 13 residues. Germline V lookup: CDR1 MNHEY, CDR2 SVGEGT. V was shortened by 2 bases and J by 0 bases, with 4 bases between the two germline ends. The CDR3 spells CASSYSMNTEAFF. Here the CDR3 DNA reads TGTGCCAGCAGTTACAGCATGAACACTGAAGCTTTCTTT.

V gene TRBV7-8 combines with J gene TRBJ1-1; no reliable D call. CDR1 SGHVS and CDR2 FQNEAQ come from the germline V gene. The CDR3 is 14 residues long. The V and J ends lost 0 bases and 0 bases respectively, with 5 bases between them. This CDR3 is CASSLAQMNTEAFF. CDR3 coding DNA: TGTGCCAGCAGCTTAGCTCAGATGAACACTGAAGCTTTCTTT.

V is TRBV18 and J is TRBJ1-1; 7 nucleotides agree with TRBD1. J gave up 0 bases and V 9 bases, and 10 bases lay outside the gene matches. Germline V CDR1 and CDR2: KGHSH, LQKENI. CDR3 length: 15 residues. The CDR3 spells CASLLRDSLNTEAFF. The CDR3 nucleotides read TGTGCCAGTCTTCTTAGGGACAGTTTGAACACTGAAGCTTTCTTT. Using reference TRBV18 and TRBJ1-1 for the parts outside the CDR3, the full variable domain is NAGVMQNPRHLVRRRGQEARLRCSPMKGHSHVYWYRQLPEEGLKFMVYLQKENIIDESGMPKERFSAEFPKEGPSILRIQQVVRGDSAAYFCASLLRDSLNTEAFFGQGTRLTVV.

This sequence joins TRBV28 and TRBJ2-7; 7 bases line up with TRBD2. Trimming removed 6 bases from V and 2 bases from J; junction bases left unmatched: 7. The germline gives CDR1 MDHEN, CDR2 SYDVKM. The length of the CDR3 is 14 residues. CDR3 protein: CASSPPGLTYEQYF. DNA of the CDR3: TGTGCCAGCAGCCCCCCGGGACTAACCTACGAGCAGTACTTC.

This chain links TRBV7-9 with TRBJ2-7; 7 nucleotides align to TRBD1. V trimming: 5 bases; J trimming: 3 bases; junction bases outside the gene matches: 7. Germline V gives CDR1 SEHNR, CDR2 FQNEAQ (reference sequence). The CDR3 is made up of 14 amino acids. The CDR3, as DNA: TGTGCCAGCAGCCTTGGACAGGCAGTCTACGAGCAGTACTTC. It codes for CASSLGQAVYEQYF.

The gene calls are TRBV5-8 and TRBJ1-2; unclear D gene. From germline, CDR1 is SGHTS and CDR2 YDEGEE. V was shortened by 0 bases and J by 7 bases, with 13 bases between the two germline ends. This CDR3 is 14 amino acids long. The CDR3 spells CASSLEQALGGYTF. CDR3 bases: TGTGCCAGCAGCTTGGAGCAGGCGCTTGGTGGCTACACCTTC.

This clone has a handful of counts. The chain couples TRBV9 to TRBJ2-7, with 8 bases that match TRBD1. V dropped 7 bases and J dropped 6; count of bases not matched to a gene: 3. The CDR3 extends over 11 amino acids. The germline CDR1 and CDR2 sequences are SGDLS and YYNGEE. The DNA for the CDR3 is TGTGCCAGCGGTGACAGGGGCGAGCAGTACTTC. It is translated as CASGDRGEQYF. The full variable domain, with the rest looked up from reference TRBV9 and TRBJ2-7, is DSGVTQTPKHLITATGQRVTLRCSPRSGDLSVYWYQQSLDQGLQFLIQYYNGEERAKGNILERFSAQQFPDLHSELNLSSLELGDSALYFCASGDRGEQYFGPGTRLTVT.

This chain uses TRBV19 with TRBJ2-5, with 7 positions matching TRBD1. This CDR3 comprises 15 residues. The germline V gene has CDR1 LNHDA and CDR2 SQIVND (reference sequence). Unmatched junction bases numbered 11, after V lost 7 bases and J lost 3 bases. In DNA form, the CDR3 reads TGTGCCAGTAAGATAAGTGTTACAGGGGAAGAGACCCAGTACTTC. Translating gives CASKISVTGEETQYF.

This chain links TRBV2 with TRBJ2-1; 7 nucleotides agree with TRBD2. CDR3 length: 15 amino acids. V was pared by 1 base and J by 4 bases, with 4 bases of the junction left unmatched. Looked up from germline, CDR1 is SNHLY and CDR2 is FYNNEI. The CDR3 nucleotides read TGTGCCAGCAGTGAAGTGAGCGGGACTTACAATGAGCAGTTCTTC. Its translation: CASSEVSGTYNEQFF.

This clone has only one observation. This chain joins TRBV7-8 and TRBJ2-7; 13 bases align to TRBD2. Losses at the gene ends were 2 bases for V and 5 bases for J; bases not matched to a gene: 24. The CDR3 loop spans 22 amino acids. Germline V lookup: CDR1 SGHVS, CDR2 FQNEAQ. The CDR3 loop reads CASSLRWTSGSSLGRGSDEQYF. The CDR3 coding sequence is TGTGCCAGCAGCTTACGGTGGACTAGCGGGAGTTCCCTAGGCCGGGGGTCGGACGAGCAGTACTTC. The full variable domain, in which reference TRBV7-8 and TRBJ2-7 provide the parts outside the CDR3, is GAGVSQSPRYKVAKRGQDVALRCDPISGHVSLFWYQQALGQGPEFLTYFQNEAQLDKSGLPSDRFFAERPEGSVSTLKIQRTQQEDSAVYLCASSLRWTSGSSLGRGSDEQYFGPGTRLTVT.

The CDR3 sequence: CASSRTSGGNRGETQYF. In nucleotides, the CDR3 is TGTGCCAGCAGCCGGACTAGCGGGGGAAACCGGGGTGAGACCCAGTACTTC. This rearrangement joins TRBV3-1 (or the pseudogene TRBV3-2) to TRBJ2-5; 13 bases are a match to TRBD2. Germline CDR1 is LGHDT and CDR2 is YNNKEL (reference sequence). The CDR3 is 17 amino acids. Germline trimming cut 4 bases from V and 5 bases from J; bases unmatched to any gene: 10.

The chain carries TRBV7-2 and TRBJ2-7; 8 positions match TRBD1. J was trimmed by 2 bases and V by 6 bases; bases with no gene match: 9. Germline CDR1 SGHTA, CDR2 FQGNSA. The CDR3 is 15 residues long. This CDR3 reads CASSWTGTETYEQYF. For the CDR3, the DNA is TGTGCCAGCAGTTGGACAGGGACGGAAACCTACGAGCAGTACTTC.

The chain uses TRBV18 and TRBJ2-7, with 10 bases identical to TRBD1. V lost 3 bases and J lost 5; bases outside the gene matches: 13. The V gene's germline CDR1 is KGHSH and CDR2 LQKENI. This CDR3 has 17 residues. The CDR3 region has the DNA TGTGCCAGCTCACCTTCATCCGGGACAGGGGTGTGGAACGAGCAGTACTTC. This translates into CASSPSSGTGVWNEQYF.

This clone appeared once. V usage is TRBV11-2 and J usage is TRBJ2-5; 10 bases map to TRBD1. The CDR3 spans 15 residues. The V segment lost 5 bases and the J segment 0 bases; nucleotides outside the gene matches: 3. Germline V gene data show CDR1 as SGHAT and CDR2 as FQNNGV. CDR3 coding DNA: TGTGCCAGCAGCCGGACAGGGGGGTACCAAGAGACCCAGTACTTC. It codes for CASSRTGGYQETQYF.

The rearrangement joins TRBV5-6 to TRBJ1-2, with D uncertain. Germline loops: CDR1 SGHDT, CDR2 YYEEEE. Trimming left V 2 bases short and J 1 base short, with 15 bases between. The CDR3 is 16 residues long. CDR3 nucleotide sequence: TGTGCCAGCAGCTTATTCCAGACTCTCCTTAACTATGGCTACACCTTC. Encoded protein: CASSLFQTLLNYGYTF. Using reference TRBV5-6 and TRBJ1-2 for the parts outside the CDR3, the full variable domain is DAGVTQSPTHLIKTRGQQVTLRCSPKSGHDTVSWYQQALGQGPQFIFQYYEEEERQRGNFPDRFSGHQFPNYSSELNVNALLLGDSALYLCASSLFQTLLNYGYTFGSGTRLTVV.

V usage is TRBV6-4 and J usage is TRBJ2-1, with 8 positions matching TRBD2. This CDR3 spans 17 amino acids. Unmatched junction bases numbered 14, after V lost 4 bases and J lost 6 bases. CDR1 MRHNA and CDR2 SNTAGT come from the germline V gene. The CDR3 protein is CASSGPRLAGGGNEQFF. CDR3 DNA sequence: TGTGCCAGCAGTGGCCCCCGCCTAGCGGGCGGCGGCAATGAGCAGTTCTTC.

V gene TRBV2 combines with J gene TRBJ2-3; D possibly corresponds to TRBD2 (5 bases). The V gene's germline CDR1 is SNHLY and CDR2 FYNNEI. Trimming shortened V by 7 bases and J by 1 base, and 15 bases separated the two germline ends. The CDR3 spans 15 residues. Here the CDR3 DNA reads TGTGCCAGCAAGTCTGCGGGTTTCGGCACAGATACGCAGTATTTT. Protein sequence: CASKSAGFGTDTQYF.

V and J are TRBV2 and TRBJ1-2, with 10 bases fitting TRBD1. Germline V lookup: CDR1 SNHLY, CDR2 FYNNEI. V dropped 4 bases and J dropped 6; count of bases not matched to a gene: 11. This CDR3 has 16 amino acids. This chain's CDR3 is CASSADRGHSRNGYTF. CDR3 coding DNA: TGTGCCAGCAGTGCCGACAGGGGGCATTCTCGCAATGGCTACACCTTC. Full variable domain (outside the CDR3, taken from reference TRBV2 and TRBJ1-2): EPEVTQTPSHQVTQMGQEVILRCVPISNHLYFYWYRQILGQKVEFLVSFYNNEISEKSEIFDDQFSVERPDGSNFTLKIRSTKLEDSAMYFCASSADRGHSRNGYTFGSGTRLTVV.

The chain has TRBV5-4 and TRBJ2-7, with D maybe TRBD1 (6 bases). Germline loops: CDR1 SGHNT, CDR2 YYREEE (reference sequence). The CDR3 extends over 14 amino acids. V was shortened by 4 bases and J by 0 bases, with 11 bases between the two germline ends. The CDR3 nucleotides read TGTGCCAGCAGCCGGACAGCTACCTCCTACGAGCAGTACTTC. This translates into CASSRTATSYEQYF.

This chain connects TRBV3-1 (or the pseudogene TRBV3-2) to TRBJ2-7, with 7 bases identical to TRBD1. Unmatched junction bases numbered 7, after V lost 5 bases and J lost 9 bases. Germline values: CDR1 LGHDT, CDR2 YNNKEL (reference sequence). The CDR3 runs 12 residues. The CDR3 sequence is CASSVAAGGQYF. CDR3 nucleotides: TGTGCCAGCAGCGTCGCGGCAGGGGGGCAGTACTTC.